The T cell receptor beta chain described here comes from a study of blood T cell repertoires in COVID-19. CDR1 and CDR2 from the germline V gene are SGHRS and YFSETQ. V lost 3 bases and J 1 base, leaving 15 bases between the germline ends. The CDR3 totals 16 residues. In the study's own analysis: Amplifying reference gene primers gave estimates of nucleated cell counts. The protocol was immunoSEQ multiplex PCR, while the TCRdb copy is restricted to in-frame clones and leaves out a portion. That table furnishes V, J and clone size, whereas the DNA furnished D and trimming. The table shows 450,000 or so clones, with about nine tenths occurring only once.

This TCR came from a woman in her thirties or forties with COVID-19, enrolled during active disease. The sample taken for sequencing was peripheral blood. The chain carries TRBV5-1 and TRBJ2-3; D might be TRBD1 (5 bases). CDR3 protein: CASSWEEDTGTDTQYF. The CDR3 DNA reads as TGCGCCAGCAGCTGGGAAGAGGACACAGGCACAGATACGCAGTATTTT.